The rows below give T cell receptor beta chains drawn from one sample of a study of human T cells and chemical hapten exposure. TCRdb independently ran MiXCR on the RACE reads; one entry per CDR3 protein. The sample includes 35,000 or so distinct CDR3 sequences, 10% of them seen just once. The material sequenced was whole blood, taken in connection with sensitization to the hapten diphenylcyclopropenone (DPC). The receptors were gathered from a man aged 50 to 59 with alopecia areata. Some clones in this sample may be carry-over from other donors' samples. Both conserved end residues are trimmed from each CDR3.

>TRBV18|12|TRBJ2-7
ASSPSSGDYEQY
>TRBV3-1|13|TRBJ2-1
ASSGTSGSYNEQF
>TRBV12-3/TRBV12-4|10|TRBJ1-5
ASSFPLQPQH
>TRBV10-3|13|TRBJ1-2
AISEPYTENYGYT
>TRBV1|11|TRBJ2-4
TSRIGPLNHQY
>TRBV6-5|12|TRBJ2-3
ASSYGRREHTQY
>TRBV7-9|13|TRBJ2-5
ASSPTGTGQETQY
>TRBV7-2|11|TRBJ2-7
ASKASGTYEQY
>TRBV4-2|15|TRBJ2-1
ASSQRLAGEFYNEQF
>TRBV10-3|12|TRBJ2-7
ATSRSLTSYEQY
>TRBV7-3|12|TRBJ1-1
ASSPLAGDTEAF
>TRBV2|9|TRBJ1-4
ASSGYEKLF
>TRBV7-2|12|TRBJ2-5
ASSLDVGRETQY
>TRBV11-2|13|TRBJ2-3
ASSSGGGLSDTQY
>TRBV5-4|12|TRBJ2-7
ASSPNSGSYEQY
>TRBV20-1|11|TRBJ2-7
SASPQRSYEQY
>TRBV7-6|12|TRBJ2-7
ASTGLAGGHEQY
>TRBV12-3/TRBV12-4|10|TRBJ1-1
ASSFLSTEAF
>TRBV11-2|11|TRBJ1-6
ASSRAGYSPLH
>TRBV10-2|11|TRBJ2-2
ASKGSPPGELF
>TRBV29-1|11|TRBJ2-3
SVRQGGPDTQY
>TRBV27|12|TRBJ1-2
ASRKTGGNYGYT